Sequencing of this T cell receptor beta chain was carried out in a study of blood T cell repertoires in COVID-19. Germline CDR1 is KGHSH and CDR2 is LQKENI. V trimming: 3 bases; J trimming: 6 bases; junction bases outside the gene matches: 4. The CDR3 has 14 residues. TCRdb keeps only in-frame clones here, not all; method: immunoSEQ multiplex PCR. The sample holds about 340,000 clones, approximately 91% seen once. Seattle researchers signed up patients amid active infection and tracked them longitudinally. The TCR sequence derives from a woman aged 65 to 85 with COVID-19, enrolled during active disease. The chain links TRBV18 to TRBJ2-2, with TRBD1 matching over 7 bases. Sequencing used peripheral blood. The CDR3 coding sequence is TGTGCCAGCTCACCCTCCACAGGGGCCGGGGAGCTGTTTTTT. Protein product: CASSPSTGAGELFF.